The source of this T cell receptor beta chain is a study of immune heterogeneity within non-small cell lung tumors (dated by TCRdb to about 2018). The study in broad terms: Histology comprised a handful of squamous cell carcinomas, roughly ten non-squamous carcinomas and 1 tumor not otherwise specified. Whole-exome sequencing, RNA-seq and TCR beta repertoire sequencing were combined for multiple spatially distinct regions from each NSCLC tumor so that intratumoral immune heterogeneity could be examined. TCR repertoires were analyzed from 55 to 60 tumor loci of approximately 16 patients, while transcriptome data covered only 35 to 50 loci from roughly 12 patients. Neoantigen binding to each patient's HLA alleles was predicted with netMHCpan-3.0 for mutant peptides of 8 to 11 amino acids. Here is what the overall study found, with its caveats: Within a patient, the same dominant CDR3B clonotypes appeared at multiple loci, but different tumor locations also contained unique high-frequency clones. Local tumor mutational burden and local T-cell repertoire clonality had a statistically significant but moderate positive correlation (R about 0.35). Individual patients mostly had different high-frequency TCR beta clonotypes.

V lost 8 bases and J lost 5 bases; the stretch between them is 8 bases long. Reading the germline V gene gives CDR1 KGHSH and CDR2 LQKENI. Inclusive of the bounding cysteine and phenylalanine, the CDR3 is 11 residues long. CDR3 DNA only is kept here, 33 bases in frame from base 1. For the TCR template, genomic DNA was extracted from bulk tumor tissue, and approximately 600 ng of gDNA was amplified for each sample. During surgery, several biopsies were collected from each primary tumor and placed as far from one another as possible within the tumor mass. The study cohort was described as untreated, and the patients were newly diagnosed NSCLC cases having curative surgery. Donors were 15 newly diagnosed non-small cell lung cancer patients undergoing surgery with curative intent. Two independent pathologists reviewed the resected tumor masses. Only DNA and RNA samples of high quality went on to sequencing.

As a fraction of the sample, this clonotype is large (0.1 to 1%). The specificity of this receptor is unknown. Nothing much larger sits one base from this clone, and base qualities are not available. The TCR beta CDR3 region was amplified with a multiplex PCR system whose first round ran for around 10 cycles using 32 V-gene forward primers and 13 J-gene reverse primers. First-round PCR used a QIAGEN Multiplex PCR Kit, and primer sequences were filed in Chinese patent CN105087789A. Illumina universal primers were attached in a second round of PCR run with the Phusion High-Fidelity PCR Kit. TCR libraries were paired-end sequenced at 151 bp read length on the Illumina HiSeq X Ten platform. As for the authors' bioinformatics: Reads lacking multiplex PCR primers were removed with Cutadapt, read pairs were merged with PEAR, and CDR3 regions were called with MiXCR default settings. Repertoire diversity was assessed by Shannon entropy, and clonality was calculated as one minus the Shannon entropy divided by the ln of the count of productive unique sequences. Clonotypes at a frequency of at least 0.5% were defined as dominant or high-frequency T-cell clones. TCRdb itself trimmed the public reads at Q25 with fastp, ran MiXCR and retained productive beta chains. Merged by CDR3 protein, the rows form single entries marked with the most common genes and DNA. The V and J calls and clone size are TCRdb's, not the authors'. The sample table shows over 2,500 distinct CDR3 sequences, and around 41% are seen once. The biggest ten clones account for roughly 20% of the sample.

The sequence links TRBV18 to TRBJ2-3; too little of a D gene remains to name it. Sequenced material: lung tumor tissue. This TCR was recovered from a woman aged 45-65 years with non-small cell lung cancer. The base sequence is TGTGCCAGCCCATTGGGAGATACGCAGTATTTT. Translated, this gives CASPLGDTQYF.